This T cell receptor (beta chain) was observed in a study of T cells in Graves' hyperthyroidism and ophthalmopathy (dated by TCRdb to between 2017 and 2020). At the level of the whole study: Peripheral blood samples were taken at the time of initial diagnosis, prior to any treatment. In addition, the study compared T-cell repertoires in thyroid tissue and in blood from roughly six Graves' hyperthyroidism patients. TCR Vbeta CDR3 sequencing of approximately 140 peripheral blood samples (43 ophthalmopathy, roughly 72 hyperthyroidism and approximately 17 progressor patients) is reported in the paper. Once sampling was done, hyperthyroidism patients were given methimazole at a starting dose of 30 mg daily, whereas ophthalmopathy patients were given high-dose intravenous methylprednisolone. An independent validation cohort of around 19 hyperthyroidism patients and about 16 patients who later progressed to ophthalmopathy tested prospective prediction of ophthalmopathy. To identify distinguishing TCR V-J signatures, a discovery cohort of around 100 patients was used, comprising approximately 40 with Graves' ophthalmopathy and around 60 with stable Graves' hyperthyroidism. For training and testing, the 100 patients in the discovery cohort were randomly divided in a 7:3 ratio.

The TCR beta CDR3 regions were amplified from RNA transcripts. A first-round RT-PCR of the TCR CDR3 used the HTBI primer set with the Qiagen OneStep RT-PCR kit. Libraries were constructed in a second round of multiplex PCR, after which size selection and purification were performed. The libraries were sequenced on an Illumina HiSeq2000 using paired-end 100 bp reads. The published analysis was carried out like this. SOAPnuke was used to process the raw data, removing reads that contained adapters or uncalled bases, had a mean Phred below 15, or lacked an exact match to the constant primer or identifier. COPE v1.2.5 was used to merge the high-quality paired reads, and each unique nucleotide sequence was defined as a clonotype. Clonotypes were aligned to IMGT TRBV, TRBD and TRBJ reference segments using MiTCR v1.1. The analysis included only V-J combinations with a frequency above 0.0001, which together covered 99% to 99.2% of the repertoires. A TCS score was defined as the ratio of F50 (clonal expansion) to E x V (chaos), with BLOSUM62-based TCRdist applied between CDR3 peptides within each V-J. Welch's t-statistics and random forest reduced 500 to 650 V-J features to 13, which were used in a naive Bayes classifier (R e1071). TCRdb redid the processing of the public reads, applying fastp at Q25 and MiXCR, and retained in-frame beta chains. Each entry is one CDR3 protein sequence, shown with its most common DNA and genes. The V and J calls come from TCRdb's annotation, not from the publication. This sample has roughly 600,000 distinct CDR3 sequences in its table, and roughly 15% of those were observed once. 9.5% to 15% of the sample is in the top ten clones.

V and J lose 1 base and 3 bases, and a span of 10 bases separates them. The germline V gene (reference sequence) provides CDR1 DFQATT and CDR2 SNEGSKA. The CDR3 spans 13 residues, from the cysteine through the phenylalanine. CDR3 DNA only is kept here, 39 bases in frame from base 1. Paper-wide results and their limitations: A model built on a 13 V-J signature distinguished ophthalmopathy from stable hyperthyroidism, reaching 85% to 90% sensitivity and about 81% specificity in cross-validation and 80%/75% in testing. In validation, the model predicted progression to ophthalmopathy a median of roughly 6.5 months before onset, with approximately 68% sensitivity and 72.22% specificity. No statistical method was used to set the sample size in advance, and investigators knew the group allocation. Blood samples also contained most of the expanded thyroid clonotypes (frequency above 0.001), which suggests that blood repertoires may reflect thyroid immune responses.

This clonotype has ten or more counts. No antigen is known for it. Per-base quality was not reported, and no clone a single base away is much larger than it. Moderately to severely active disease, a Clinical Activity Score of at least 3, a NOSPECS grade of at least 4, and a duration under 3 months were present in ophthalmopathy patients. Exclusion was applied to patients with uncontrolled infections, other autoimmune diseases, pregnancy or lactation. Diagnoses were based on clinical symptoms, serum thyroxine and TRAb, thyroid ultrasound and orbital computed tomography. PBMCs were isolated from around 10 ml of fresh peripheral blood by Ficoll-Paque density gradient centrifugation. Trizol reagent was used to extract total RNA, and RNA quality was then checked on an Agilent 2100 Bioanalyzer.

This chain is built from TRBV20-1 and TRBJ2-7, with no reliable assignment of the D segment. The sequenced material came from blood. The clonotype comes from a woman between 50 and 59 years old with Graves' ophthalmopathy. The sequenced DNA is TGCAGTGCTAGAGTCGAGACACACTACGAGCAGTACTTC. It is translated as CSARVETHYEQYF.